The T cell receptor beta chain under discussion was sequenced for a study of blood T cell repertoires in COVID-19. Across the study: Some COVID-19 samples were acute and others convalescent; all came from the United States, Italy and Spain.

Trimming shortened V by 4 bases and J by 0 bases, and 10 bases separated the two germline ends. In germline, CDR1 is SQVTM, CDR2 ANQGSEA. This CDR3 spans 14 amino acids. Measured with immunoSEQ multiplex PCR; TCRdb has only the in-frame clones, and not every one. The profile shows under 150,000 clones, roughly 86% of them singletons. The material sequenced was peripheral blood. The clonotype was recovered from a human donor in a cohort sampled during active COVID-19. This sequence joins TRBV29-1 and TRBJ2-1; unclear D gene. DNA of the CDR3: TGCAGCGTTGTTCCGCGGAGCTCCTACAATGAGCAGTTCTTC. The encoded protein is CSVVPRSSYNEQFF.